A single sample is the source of the 26 T cell receptor beta chains below, sequenced in a study of sequential checkpoint blockade in melanoma. Indicated treatment: randomized to nivolumab then ipilimumab (arm A) or the reverse (arm B). Profiling relied on immunoSEQ multiplex PCR, and the TCRdb table lists in-frame clones only, not all of them. The data show under 20,000 clones, 70% to 75% seen once. The source material was CD8+ T cells sorted from blood (inferred from file names), sampled from a patient given nivolumab and ipilimumab in sequence. The receptors stem from a human donor with melanoma.

The chain couples TRBV5-5 to TRBJ1-1; D unresolved. Germline-derived CDR1 and CDR2 are SGHKS and YYEKEE (reference sequence). The CDR3 consists of 13 residues. Trimming pared 0 bases from V and 5 bases from J, leaving 8 bases between. CDR3 DNA sequence: TGTGCCAGCAGCTTGGGGCCGGGAACTGAAGCTTTCTTT. It translates to CASSLGPGTEAFF. The entire variable domain, with the rest obtained from reference TRBV5-5 and TRBJ1-1, is as follows: DAGVTQSPTHLIKTRGQQVTLRCSPISGHKSVSWYQQVLGQGPQFIFQYYEKEERGRGNFPDRFSARQFPNYSSELNVNALLLGDSALYLCASSLGPGTEAFFGQGTRLTVV.

The chain combines TRBV19 with TRBJ2-1; 8 nucleotides align to TRBD2. CDR3 length: 15 residues. J lost 4 bases, V lost 5 bases, and 7 bases had no gene match. CDR1 and CDR2 from the germline V gene are LNHDA and SQIVND (reference sequence). The CDR3 coding sequence is TGTGCCAGTAGTCTGACTAGCGTAGTGTACAATGAGCAGTTCTTC. As protein: CASSLTSVVYNEQFF.

Here the CDR3 reads CASSHTGTGWGETQYF. CDR3 in DNA: TGTGCCAGCAGCCATACAGGGACAGGGTGGGGAGAGACCCAGTACTTC. This chain links TRBV13 with TRBJ2-5; 9 nucleotides match TRBD1. V dropped 5 bases and J dropped 4; count of bases not matched to a gene: 11. Germline CDR1 PRHDT, CDR2 FYEKMQ (reference sequence). This CDR3 region has 16 residues.

This chain uses TRBV7-9 with TRBJ2-1; D gene ambiguous. This CDR3 has 13 residues. V lost 5 bases, J lost 10 bases, and 15 bases lay in between. CDR1 and CDR2 from the germline V gene are SEHNR and FQNEAQ (reference sequence). The CDR3 sequence: CASSPEATDEQFF. For the CDR3, the DNA is TGTGCCAGCAGCCCAGAGGCAACCGACGAGCAGTTCTTC.

The chain recombines TRBV4-1 with TRBJ2-3; D gene unclear. The CDR3 runs 14 residues. Germline lookup yields CDR1 MGHRA and CDR2 YSYEKL. V lost 6 bases, J lost 5 bases, and 15 bases lay in between. CDR3 amino acids: CASRVGISIDTQYF. Here the CDR3 DNA reads TGCGCCAGCAGGGTCGGTATAAGTATAGATACGCAGTATTTT.

This clone was detected once. The rearrangement links TRBV5-6 to TRBJ2-7; perhaps TRBD1 as D (5 bases). Trimming shortened V by 0 bases and J by 5 bases, and 18 bases separated the two germline ends. The CDR3 runs to 16 residues. Germline CDR1 and CDR2: SGHDT and YYEEEE. CDR3 sequence: CASSLVGRGLEDEQYF. CDR3 in DNA: TGTGCCAGCAGCTTGGTCGGTAGGGGCCTTGAGGACGAGCAGTACTTC.

This chain connects TRBV4-2 to TRBJ2-7, with TRBD2 as a possible D gene (6 bases). The germline V gene encodes CDR1 LGHNA and CDR2 YNFKEQ. This CDR3 has 12 residues. V gave up 0 bases and J gave up 7 bases, with 7 bases separating them. The CDR3 nucleotides are TGTGCCAGCAGCCAAGAGGGACTGGAGCAGTACTTC. The encoded protein is CASSQEGLEQYF.

Note on this clone: The junction departs from the called germline gene at one end, perhaps through a read error. The chain joins TRBV7-7 to TRBJ2-5; TRBD2 matches 8 bases. The CDR3 is 14 residues long. CDR1 SSHAT and CDR2 FNYEAQ come from the germline V gene (reference sequence). The CDR3 coding sequence is TGTGCTAGCAGCTTCGGGGGGGCCCAAGAGACCCAGTACTTC. It is translated as CASSFGGAQETQYF. Combining the CDR3 with reference TRBV7-7 and TRBJ2-5 gives the whole variable domain GAGVSQSPRYKVTKRGQDVTLRCDPISSHATLYWYQQALGQGPEFLTYFNYEAQPDKSGLPSDRFSAERPEGSISTLTIQRTEQRDSAMYRCASSFGGAQETQYFGPGTRLLVL.

The V and J genes are TRBV19 and TRBJ2-1, with 11 bases that match TRBD2. J gave up 4 bases and V 4 bases, and 3 bases lay outside the gene matches. Looked up from germline, CDR1 is LNHDA and CDR2 is SQIVND (reference sequence). The CDR3 has 15 amino acids. The CDR3 spells CASSTTSGGYNEQFF. CDR3 sequence (DNA): TGTGCCAGTAGTACCACTAGCGGGGGTTACAATGAGCAGTTCTTC.

The rearrangement joins TRBV6-1 to TRBJ1-2; 10 nucleotides match TRBD1. Germline assignment: CDR1 MNHNS and CDR2 SASEGT. Unmatched junction bases numbered 4, after V lost 3 bases and J lost 3 bases. CDR3 length: 15 amino acids. DNA of the CDR3: TGTGCCAGCAGTGAGGAGACAGGGGGCTACTATGGCTACACCTTC. This codes for CASSEETGGYYGYTF.

V usage is TRBV30 and J usage is TRBJ2-3; a possible D gene is TRBD2 (6 bases). The V end was cut by 0 bases, the J end by 3 bases, with 10 bases between. The CDR3 is 14 residues long. Germline values: CDR1 GTSNPN, CDR2 SVGIG (reference sequence). The CDR3 DNA is TGTGCCTGGAGTGTCTGGGGGAGGACAGATACGCAGTATTTT. Its protein is CAWSVWGRTDTQYF.

The rearrangement links TRBV9 to TRBJ2-2; 8 bases are a match to TRBD1. The CDR3 is made up of 18 amino acids. With V trimmed by 2 bases and J by 0 bases, 9 bases remained unmatched. From germline, CDR1 is SGDLS and CDR2 YYNGEE. CDR3 in DNA: TGTGCCAGCAGCGTCGGGACAGGACCCCAAGCGAACACCGGGGAGCTGTTTTTT. This translates into CASSVGTGPQANTGELFF.

The chain couples TRBV4-3 to TRBJ2-1; 11 bases line up with TRBD2. This CDR3 comprises 16 residues. J gave up 3 bases and V 0 bases, and 1 base lay outside the gene matches. Germline CDR1 LGHNA, CDR2 YSLEER. The CDR3 DNA sequence: TGCGCCAGCAGCCAAGAAGGGACTAGCGGCTACAATGAGCAGTTCTTC. Translating it yields CASSQEGTSGYNEQFF.

This clone was observed a handful of times. This chain links TRBV27 with TRBJ2-1; D is uncertain. V was trimmed by 3 bases and J by 3 bases, leaving 6 bases between them. The CDR3 is 13 amino acids. Per the germline V gene, CDR1 is MNHEY and CDR2 is SMNVEV (reference sequence). The DNA for the CDR3 is TGTGCCAGCAGTTTTGAGTACTACAATGAGCAGTTCTTC. This translates into CASSFEYYNEQFF.

V is TRBV5-4 and J is TRBJ2-1, with a possible D match to TRBD1 (6 bases). The V gene lost 0 bases and the J gene lost 2 bases, with 9 bases spanning the gap. This CDR3 is 15 amino acids long. Germline assignment: CDR1 SGHNT and CDR2 YYREEE (reference sequence). The CDR3 sequence: CASSLGSGAYNEQFF. The CDR3 region has the DNA TGTGCCAGCAGCTTGGGGTCAGGGGCCTACAATGAGCAGTTCTTC.

The chain joins TRBV14 to TRBJ2-5; TRBD2 is a possible D gene (5 bases). CDR3 length: 17 residues. The germline V gene encodes CDR1 SGHDN and CDR2 FVKESK. V lost 2 bases and J lost 5, with 21 bases in between. The CDR3 is CASSQKGGLVRLETQYF. CDR3 nucleotide sequence: TGTGCCAGCAGCCAAAAAGGAGGACTCGTACGTCTGGAGACCCAGTACTTC.

The chain has TRBV29-1 and TRBJ2-5, with TRBD2 matching 9 bases. The V segment lost 0 bases and the J segment 7 bases; nucleotides outside the gene matches: 18. Germline V gene sequence: CDR1 SQVTM, CDR2 ANQGSEA. This CDR3 contains 18 residues. The CDR3 nucleotides are TGCAGCGTTGAAGATCTTCCTAATAGCGGGAGCGGGTCGTGGACCCAGTACTTC. Translated, it gives CSVEDLPNSGSGSWTQYF.

About this clone: A far larger clone is only one base removed, so a read error is likely. Other nucleotide sequences from this sample produce the same CDR3. The chain recombines TRBV7-7 with TRBJ1-6; TRBD1 matches at 10 bases. From germline, CDR1 is SSHAT and CDR2 FNYEAQ (reference sequence). The CDR3 spans 17 residues. The CDR3 sequence: CASSFHDRQGAGSPLHF. DNA of the CDR3: TGTGCTAGCAGCTTCCACGATAGACAGGGGGCAGGTTCACCCCTCCACTTT.

For the CDR3, the DNA is TGTGCCAGCAGTTTATCTTTTTACAGGGAAGCTTTCTTT. Translation gives CASSLSFYREAFF. The chain recombines TRBV27 with TRBJ1-1; D is perhaps TRBD1 (5 bases). V was shortened by 0 bases and J by 8 bases, with 10 bases between the two germline ends. Germline CDR1 and CDR2: MNHEY and SMNVEV (reference sequence). This CDR3 has 13 amino acids.

This clone was picked up one time. CDR3: CASSNRDRGVDEKLFF. The CDR3 DNA sequence: TGTGCCAGCAGCAACCGGGACAGGGGAGTGGATGAAAAACTGTTTTTT. The chain joins TRBV5-6 to TRBJ1-4; 10 positions match TRBD1. Germline V lookup: CDR1 SGHDT, CDR2 YYEEEE. CDR3 size: 16 residues. V lost 4 bases and J lost 6; bases outside the gene matches: 9.

The chain couples TRBV5-1 to TRBJ1-1; a weak D match, TRBD1 (6 bases). Per germline, CDR1 SGHRS and CDR2 YFSETQ. Between the trimmed V and J ends, which lost 1 base and 4 bases, there was a span of 11 bases. This CDR3 contains 14 residues. The CDR3 DNA is TGCGCCAGCAGCTTGCGAGTAGGGGGCACTGAAGCTTTCTTT. The encoded protein is CASSLRVGGTEAFF.

This chain joins TRBV6-6 and TRBJ2-7; D possibly corresponds to TRBD1 (6 bases). Germline lookup yields CDR1 MNHNY and CDR2 SVGAGI (reference sequence). V lost 2 bases and J lost 2, with 13 bases in between. There are 15 residues in the CDR3. CDR3 sequence reads: CASSYGEGEPYEQYF. CDR3 coding DNA: TGTGCCAGCAGTTACGGCGAGGGGGAACCCTACGAGCAGTACTTC.

V usage is TRBV6-1 and J usage is TRBJ1-5; D not resolved. Germline V gives CDR1 MNHNS, CDR2 SASEGT. The CDR3 covers 17 residues. V was clipped by 3 bases and J by 0 bases, with 15 bases between them. CDR3 region: CASSESLTGYSNQPQHF. CDR3 bases: TGTGCCAGCAGTGAGAGCCTGACGGGGTATAGCAATCAGCCCCAGCATTTT.

The chain carries TRBV19 and TRBJ2-7; the match to TRBD2 covers 9 bases. CDR3 size: 19 residues. With 5 bases clipped from V and 4 bases from J, the junction kept 21 bases outside the gene matches. CDR1 is LNHDA, CDR2 SQIVND, per germline (reference sequence). The CDR3 sequence is CASSSTPGAAGGQFYEQYF. The CDR3 coding sequence is TGTGCCAGTAGTTCAACACCCGGAGCAGCGGGGGGCCAATTTTACGAGCAGTACTTC.

The genes are TRBV10-3 and TRBJ2-5, with 7 bases lining up with TRBD2. The junction had 3 bases not matched to a gene; V was cut back by 1 base and J by 4 bases. From germline, CDR1 is ENHRY and CDR2 SYGVKD. The CDR3 loop spans 14 amino acids. The CDR3 loop is CAISELAGRETQYF. For the CDR3, the DNA is TGTGCCATCAGTGAGTTAGCGGGCCGAGAGACCCAGTACTTC.

The V gene is TRBV6-5, the J gene TRBJ2-7; D gene uncertain. Germline CDR1 and CDR2: MNHEY and SVGAGI. The CDR3 contains 15 residues. Between the trimmed V and J ends, which lost 0 bases and 3 bases, there was a span of 12 bases. The CDR3 here is CASSYSYSKHYEQYF. Here the CDR3 DNA reads TGTGCCAGCAGTTACTCGTACAGTAAGCACTACGAGCAGTACTTC.